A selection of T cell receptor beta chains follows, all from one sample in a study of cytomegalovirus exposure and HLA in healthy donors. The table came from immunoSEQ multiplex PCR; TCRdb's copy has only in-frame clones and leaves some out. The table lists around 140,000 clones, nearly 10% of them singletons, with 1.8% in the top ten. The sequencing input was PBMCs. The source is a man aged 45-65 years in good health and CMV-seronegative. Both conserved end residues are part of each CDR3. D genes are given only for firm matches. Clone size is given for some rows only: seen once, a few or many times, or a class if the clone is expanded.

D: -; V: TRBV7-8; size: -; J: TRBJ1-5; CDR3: CASSLDGESNQPQHF; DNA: TGTGCCAGCAGCTTAGACGGAGAAAGCAATCAGCCCCAGCATTTT
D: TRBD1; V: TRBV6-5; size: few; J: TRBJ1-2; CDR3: CASRPGQGNNYGYTF; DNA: TGTGCCAGCAGACCCGGACAGGGGAATAACTATGGCTACACCTTC
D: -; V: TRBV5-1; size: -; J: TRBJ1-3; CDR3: CASSSQGGGNTIYF; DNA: TGCGCCAGCAGCTCCCAGGGAGGGGGAAACACCATATATTTT
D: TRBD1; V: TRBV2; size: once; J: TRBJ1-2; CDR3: CASRSGTGDYGYTF; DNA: TGTGCCAGCAGGTCCGGGACAGGGGACTATGGCTACACCTTC
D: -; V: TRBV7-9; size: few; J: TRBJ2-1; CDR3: CASSSSQAEQFF; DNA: TGTGCCAGCAGCTCCAGCCAGGCTGAGCAGTTCTTC
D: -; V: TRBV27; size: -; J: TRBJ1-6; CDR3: CASSLGHSYNSPLHF; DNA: TGTGCCAGCAGCCTGGGCCACTCCTATAATTCACCCCTCCACTTT
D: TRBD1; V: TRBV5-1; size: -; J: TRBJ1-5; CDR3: CASSFGTGANQPQHF; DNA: TGCGCCAGCAGCTTCGGGACAGGGGCCAATCAGCCCCAGCATTTT
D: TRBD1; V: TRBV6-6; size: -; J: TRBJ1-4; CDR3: CASSKGTEQEKLFF; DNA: TGTGCCAGCAGCAAAGGGACAGAACAAGAAAAACTGTTTTTT
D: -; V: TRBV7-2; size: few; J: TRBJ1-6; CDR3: CASSLVHSSSYNSPLHF; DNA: TGTGCCAGCAGCTTAGTACACAGTAGCTCCTATAATTCACCCCTCCACTTT
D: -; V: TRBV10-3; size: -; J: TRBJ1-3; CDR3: CAISSAGPGNTIYF; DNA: TGTGCCATCAGCTCCGCAGGGCCTGGAAACACCATATATTTT
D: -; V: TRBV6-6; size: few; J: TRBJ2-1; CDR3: CASSPSGDLSEQFF; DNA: TGTGCCAGCAGCCCCTCCGGGGATCTGAGTGAGCAGTTCTTC
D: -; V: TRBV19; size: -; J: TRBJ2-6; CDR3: CASSIGGAGANVLTF; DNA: TGTGCCAGTAGTATAGGGGGCGCTGGGGCCAACGTCCTGACTTTC
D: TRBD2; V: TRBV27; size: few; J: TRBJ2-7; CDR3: CASSLLSGGPYEQYF; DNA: TGTGCCAGCAGTTTATTATCGGGGGGGCCTTACGAGCAGTACTTC
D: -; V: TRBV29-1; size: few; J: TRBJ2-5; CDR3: CSVEEGELGTQYF; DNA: TGCAGCGTTGAAGAGGGAGAGTTAGGGACCCAGTACTTC
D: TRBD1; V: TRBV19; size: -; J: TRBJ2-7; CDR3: CASSSGTGATEQYF; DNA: TGTGCCAGTAGCTCCGGGACAGGGGCCACCGAGCAGTACTTC
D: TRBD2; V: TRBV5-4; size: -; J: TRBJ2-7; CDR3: CASSLGLAGGLGEQYF; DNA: TGTGCCAGCAGCTTGGGACTAGCGGGGGGGCTTGGCGAGCAGTACTTC
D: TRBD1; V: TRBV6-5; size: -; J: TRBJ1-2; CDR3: CASSYSRGQDYGYTF; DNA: TGTGCCAGCAGTTACTCGAGGGGACAGGATTATGGCTACACCTTC
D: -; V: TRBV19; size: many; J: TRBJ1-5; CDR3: CASSIPPGQPQHF; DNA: TGTGCCAGTAGTATCCCCCCCGGGCAGCCCCAGCATTTT
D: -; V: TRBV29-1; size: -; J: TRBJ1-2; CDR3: CSVEHRSYGYTF; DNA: TGCAGCGTTGAACACAGAAGCTATGGCTACACCTTC
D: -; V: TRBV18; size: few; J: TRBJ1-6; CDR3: CASSHSTGDGASNSPLHF; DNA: TGTGCCAGCTCACACAGCACGGGTGATGGGGCATCTAATTCACCCCTCCACTTT
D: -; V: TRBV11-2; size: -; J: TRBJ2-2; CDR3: CASSLVLAGQVTGELFF; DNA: TGTGCCAGCAGCTTAGTGCTAGCGGGACAGGTCACCGGGGAGCTGTTTTTT
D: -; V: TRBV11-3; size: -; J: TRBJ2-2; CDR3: CASSSPRGSGELFF; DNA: TGTGCCAGCAGCTCCCCGCGGGGTTCCGGAGAGCTGTTTTTT
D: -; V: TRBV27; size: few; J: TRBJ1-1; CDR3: CASRKTENTEAFF; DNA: TGTGCCAGCAGAAAGACAGAGAACACTGAAGCTTTCTTT
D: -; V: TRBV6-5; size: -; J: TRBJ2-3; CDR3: CASRGTNWGDTQYF; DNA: TGTGCCAGCAGAGGGACAAACTGGGGAGATACGCAGTATTTT
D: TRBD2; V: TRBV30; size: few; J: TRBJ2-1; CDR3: CAWSVRTSGRYNEQFF; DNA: TGTGCCTGGAGTGTACGAACTAGCGGGAGGTACAATGAGCAGTTCTTC
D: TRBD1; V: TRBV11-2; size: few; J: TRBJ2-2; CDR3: CASGRTGFSLNTGELFF; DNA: TGTGCCAGCGGTCGGACAGGGTTCAGTCTGAACACCGGGGAGCTGTTTTTT
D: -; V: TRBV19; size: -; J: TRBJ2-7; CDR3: CASSIDGTSFSYEQYF; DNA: TGTGCCAGTAGTATAGACGGGACTTCATTCTCCTACGAGCAGTACTTC
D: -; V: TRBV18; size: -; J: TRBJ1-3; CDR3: CASSPPSLGLSGNTIYF; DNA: TGTGCCAGCTCACCACCGTCTCTGGGCCTCTCTGGAAACACCATATATTTT
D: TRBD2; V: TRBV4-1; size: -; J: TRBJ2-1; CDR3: CASSQDGAGGSYNEQFF; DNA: TGCGCCAGCAGCCAAGATGGGGCGGGGGGGTCCTACAATGAGCAGTTCTTC
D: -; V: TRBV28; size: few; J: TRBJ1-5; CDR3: CASSFGGVGGQPQHF; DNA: TGTGCCAGCAGTTTCGGGGGGGTCGGGGGTCAGCCCCAGCATTTT
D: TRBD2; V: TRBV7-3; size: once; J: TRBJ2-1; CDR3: CASSMDGSSGRISEQFF; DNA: TGTGCCAGCAGCATGGACGGATCTAGCGGGAGGATCTCTGAGCAGTTCTTC
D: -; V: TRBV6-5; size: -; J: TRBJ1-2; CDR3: CASSCSGRGYYGYTF; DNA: TGTGCCAGCAGTTGCTCCGGCAGGGGATACTATGGCTACACCTTC
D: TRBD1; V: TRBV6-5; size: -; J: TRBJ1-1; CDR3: CASSYGSIGGNTEAFF; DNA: TGTGCCAGCAGTTACGGTTCTATAGGGGGCAACACTGAAGCTTTCTTT
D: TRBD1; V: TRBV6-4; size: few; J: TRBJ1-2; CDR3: CASNPGTGNYGYTF; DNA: TGTGCCAGCAATCCCGGGACAGGGAACTATGGCTACACCTTC
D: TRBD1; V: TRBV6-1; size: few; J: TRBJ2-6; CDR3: CASSERMYRGRSGANVLTF; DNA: TGTGCCAGCAGTGAAAGGATGTACAGGGGGCGATCTGGGGCCAACGTCCTGACTTTC
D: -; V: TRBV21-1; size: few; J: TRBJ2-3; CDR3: CASSKCGAGGRGSTDTQYF; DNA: TGTGCCAGCAGCAAATGCGGAGCGGGGGGCCGGGGCAGCACAGATACGCAGTATTTT
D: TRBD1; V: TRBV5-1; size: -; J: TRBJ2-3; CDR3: CASSTGTGIPTDTQYF; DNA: TGCGCCAGCAGCACAGGGACAGGGATACCCACAGATACGCAGTATTTT
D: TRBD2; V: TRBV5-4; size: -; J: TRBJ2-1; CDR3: CASSLIAGLYNEQFF; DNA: TGTGCCAGCAGTTTAATAGCGGGCCTTTACAATGAGCAGTTCTTC
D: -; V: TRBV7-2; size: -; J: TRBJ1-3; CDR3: CASSLFGALAGNTIYF; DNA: TGTGCCAGCAGCCTATTTGGGGCCCTAGCTGGAAACACCATATATTTT
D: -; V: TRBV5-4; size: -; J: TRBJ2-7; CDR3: CASSSQGGAYEQYF; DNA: TGTGCCAGCAGCTCTCAGGGGGGAGCCTACGAGCAGTACTTC
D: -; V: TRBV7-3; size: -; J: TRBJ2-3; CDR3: CASSSFTDTQYF; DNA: TGTGCCAGCAGCTCCTTCACAGATACGCAGTATTTT
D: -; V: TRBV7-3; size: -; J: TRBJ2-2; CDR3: CASSLQGSGELFF; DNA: TGTGCCAGCAGCTTACAGGGTTCCGGGGAGCTGTTTTTT
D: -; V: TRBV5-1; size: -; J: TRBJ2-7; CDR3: CASSSQGYEQYF; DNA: TGCGCCAGCAGCTCGCAGGGCTACGAGCAGTACTTC
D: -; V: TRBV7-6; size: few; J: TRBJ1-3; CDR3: CASSPVSSGNTIYF; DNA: TGTGCCAGCAGCCCCGTCAGCTCTGGAAACACCATATATTTT
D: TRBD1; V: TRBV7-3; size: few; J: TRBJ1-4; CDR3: CASSRRTGEKLFF; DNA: TGTGCCAGCAGCCGAAGGACAGGTGAAAAACTGTTTTTT
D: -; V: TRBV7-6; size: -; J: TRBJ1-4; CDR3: CASSLRGLREKLFF; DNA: TGTGCCAGCAGCTTAAGGGGTTTACGGGAAAAACTGTTTTTT
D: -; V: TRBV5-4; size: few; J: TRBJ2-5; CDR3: CASSFKGRETQYF; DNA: TGTGCCAGCAGCTTTAAGGGGCGGGAGACCCAGTACTTC
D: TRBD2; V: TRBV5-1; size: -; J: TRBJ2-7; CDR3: CASSRGTTAYEQYF; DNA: TGCGCCAGCAGCCGCGGGACTACTGCCTACGAGCAGTACTTC
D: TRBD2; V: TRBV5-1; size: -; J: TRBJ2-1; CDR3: CASSAPGLAGGSSSYNEQFF; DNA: TGCGCCAGCAGCGCACCGGGACTAGCGGGAGGGTCGAGCTCCTACAATGAGCAGTTCTTC
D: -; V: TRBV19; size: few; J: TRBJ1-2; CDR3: CASMGGGLGGYTF; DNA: TGTGCCAGTATGGGAGGGGGGCTCGGCGGCTACACCTTC
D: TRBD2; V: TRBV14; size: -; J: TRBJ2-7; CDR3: CASSQEWRSGSKDEQYF; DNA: TGTGCCAGCAGTCAAGAATGGCGGAGCGGGAGTAAAGACGAGCAGTACTTC
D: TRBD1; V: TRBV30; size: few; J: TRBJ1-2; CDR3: CALTGQGAFLIYGYTF; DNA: TGTGCCTTGACCGGACAGGGGGCTTTTCTCATCTATGGCTACACCTTC
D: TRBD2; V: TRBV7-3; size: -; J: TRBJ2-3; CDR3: CASSSGTSEMDTQYF; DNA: TGTGCCAGCAGCTCCGGGACTAGCGAAATGGATACGCAGTATTTT
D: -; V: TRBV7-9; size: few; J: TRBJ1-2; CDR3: CASSPEWESGYTF; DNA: TGTGCCAGCAGCCCGGAGTGGGAGTCTGGCTACACCTTC